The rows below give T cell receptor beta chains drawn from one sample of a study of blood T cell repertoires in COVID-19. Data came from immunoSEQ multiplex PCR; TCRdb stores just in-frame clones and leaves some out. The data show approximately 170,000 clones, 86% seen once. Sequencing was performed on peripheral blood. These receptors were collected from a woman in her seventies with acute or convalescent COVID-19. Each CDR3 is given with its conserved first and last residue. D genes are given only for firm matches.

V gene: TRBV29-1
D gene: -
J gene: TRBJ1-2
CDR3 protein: CSVTPNTYYGYTF
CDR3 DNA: TGCAGCGTCACCCCAAATACTTACTATGGCTACACCTTC

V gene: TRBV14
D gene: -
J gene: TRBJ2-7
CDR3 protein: CASSQERSSYEQYF
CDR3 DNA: TGTGCCAGCAGCCAAGAAAGGAGCTCCTACGAGCAGTACTTC

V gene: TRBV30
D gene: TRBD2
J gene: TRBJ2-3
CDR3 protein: CAWSVGGGYTDTQYF
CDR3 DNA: TGTGCCTGGAGTGTCGGCGGGGGATACACAGATACGCAGTATTTT

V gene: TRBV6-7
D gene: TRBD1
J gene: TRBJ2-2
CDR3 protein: CASSWTGGDTGELFF
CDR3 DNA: TGTGCCAGCAGTTGGACAGGGGGTGACACCGGGGAGCTGTTTTTT

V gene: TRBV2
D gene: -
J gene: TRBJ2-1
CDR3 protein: CASSESSLPRGHEQFF
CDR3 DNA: TGTGCCAGCAGTGAAAGCAGCCTCCCTAGGGGCCATGAGCAGTTCTTC

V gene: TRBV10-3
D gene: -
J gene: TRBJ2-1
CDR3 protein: CAISEGAVYNEQFF
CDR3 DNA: TGTGCCATCAGTGAAGGGGCAGTCTACAATGAGCAGTTCTTC

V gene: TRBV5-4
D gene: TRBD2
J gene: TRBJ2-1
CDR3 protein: CASSKAGRDATTYNEQFF
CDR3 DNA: TGTGCCAGCTCTAAGGCAGGGAGGGACGCTACCACCTACAATGAGCAGTTCTTC

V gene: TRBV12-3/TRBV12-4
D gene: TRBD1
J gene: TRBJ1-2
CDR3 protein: CASSFGTAYGYTF
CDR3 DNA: TGTGCCAGCAGTTTTGGGACAGCCTATGGCTACACCTTC

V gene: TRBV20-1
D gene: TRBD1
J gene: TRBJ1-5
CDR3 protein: CSASSGNRGRSNQPQHF
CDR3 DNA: TGCAGTGCTAGTTCGGGAAACAGGGGTAGGAGCAATCAGCCCCAGCATTTT

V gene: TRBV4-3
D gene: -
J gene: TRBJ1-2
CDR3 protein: CASGIIGSGYGYTF
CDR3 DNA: TGCGCCAGCGGAATCATTGGGTCGGGCTATGGCTACACCTTC

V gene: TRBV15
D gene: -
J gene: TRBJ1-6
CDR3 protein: CATSRDPGSNSPLHF
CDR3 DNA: TGTGCCACCAGCAGAGACCCAGGGTCCAATTCACCCCTCCACTTT